One and the same sample provided the 25 T cell receptor beta chains below, sequenced in a study of identical twins. TCRdb re-derived calls from the 5' RACE reads in MiXCR, one entry per CDR3 protein. This sample has about 240,000 distinct CDR3 sequences, with 7% to 8.5% found just once. This sample was shared with a second study, whose subject was yellow fever vaccine responses in identical twins.

Source material: CD8+ T cells sorted from blood. The receptors stem from a woman aged 18 to 35 in good health.

CDR3 residues: CASSQVRAQETQYF. CDR3 DNA: TGCGCCAGCAGCCAAGTACGGGCGCAAGAGACCCAGTACTTC. The chain combines TRBV4-1 with TRBJ2-5; unclear D gene. This CDR3 is built from 14 residues. Trimming stripped 1 base from V and 2 bases from J, with 8 bases between. The germline V gene has CDR1 MGHRA and CDR2 YSYEKL.

This clonotype was seen more than once but under ten times. V and J are TRBV15 and TRBJ2-1; 12 bases match TRBD2. With 9 bases clipped from V and 0 bases from J, the junction kept 9 bases outside the gene matches. Germline V gene sequence: CDR1 LNHNV, CDR2 YYDKDF (reference sequence). This CDR3 spans 17 amino acids. The DNA of the CDR3 is TGTGCCACAGCAGGGACTAGCGGGCCCAGCTCCTACAATGAGCAGTTCTTC. Translated, it gives CATAGTSGPSSYNEQFF.

The chain employs TRBV20-1 and TRBJ2-7; unclear D gene. Germline V gene sequence: CDR1 DFQATT, CDR2 SNEGSKA (reference sequence). This CDR3 is built from 14 residues. The V gene lost 0 bases and the J gene lost 4 bases, with 13 bases spanning the gap. CDR3 DNA sequence: TGCAGTGCTAGAGATCTGGAGATCATGTACGAGCAGTACTTC. It codes for CSARDLEIMYEQYF.

This clonotype has just a few counts. V and J are TRBV9 and TRBJ2-2; 14 bases line up with TRBD2. The CDR3 spans 20 residues. The germline V gene encodes CDR1 SGDLS and CDR2 YYNGEE. Trimming removed 0 bases from V and 0 bases from J; junction bases left unmatched: 7. In DNA, the CDR3 is TGTGCCAGCAGCGTAGCCCGGGGACTAGCGGGGGTACCGAACACCGGGGAGCTGTTTTTT. Amino acids: CASSVARGLAGVPNTGELFF.

This clonotype has just a few counts. The rearrangement joins TRBV10-3 to TRBJ2-1; the D gene is possibly TRBD1 (6 bases). CDR3 length equals 18 residues. The germline V gene has CDR1 ENHRY and CDR2 SYGVKD. The V and J ends lost 2 bases and 4 bases respectively, with 21 bases between them. For the CDR3, the DNA is TGTGCCATCAGTGAGCCGGGCCTGAGGACAGTCCCATACAATGAGCAGTTCTTC. It codes for CAISEPGLRTVPYNEQFF.

This clonotype showed up just a few times. The chain uses TRBV7-2 and TRBJ2-5; a possible D gene is TRBD1 (6 bases). Trimming stripped 5 bases from V and 0 bases from J, with 10 bases between. This CDR3 has 14 amino acids. CDR1 is SGHTA and CDR2 is FQGNSA in the germline V gene. The CDR3 here is CASSPHRDQETQYF. In nucleotides, the CDR3 is TGTGCCAGCAGCCCACACAGGGACCAAGAGACCCAGTACTTC. Full variable domain (rest looked up from reference TRBV7-2 and TRBJ2-5): GAGVSQSPSNKVTEKGKDVELRCDPISGHTALYWYRQSLGQGLEFLIYFQGNSAPDKSGLPSDRFSAERTGGSVSTLTIQRTQQEDSAVYLCASSPHRDQETQYFGPGTRLLVL.

The chain uses TRBV2 and TRBJ2-1, with TRBD2 matching 13 bases. This CDR3 has 15 amino acids. With 5 bases clipped from V and 5 bases from J, the junction kept 3 bases outside the gene matches. Germline lookup yields CDR1 SNHLY and CDR2 FYNNEI. The CDR3 nucleotides are TGTGCCAGCAGTCATGGACTAGCGGGGGACAATGAGCAGTTCTTC. Amino acid sequence: CASSHGLAGDNEQFF.

The table lists this clonotype with a few counts. This chain connects TRBV28 to TRBJ2-5; 11 bases map to TRBD2. CDR1 is MDHEN and CDR2 is SYDVKM in the germline V gene. The CDR3 length is 16 residues. Trimming removed 1 base from V and 2 bases from J; junction bases left unmatched: 3. CDR3 nucleotides: TGTGCCAGCAGTTTATTGACTAGCGGGAATCAAGAGACCCAGTACTTC. Translated: CASSLLTSGNQETQYF.

This clonotype was seen ten or more times. The rearrangement joins TRBV10-2 to TRBJ2-2; D remains ambiguous. The CDR3 is made up of 13 amino acids. From germline, CDR1 is WSHSY and CDR2 SAAADI. V lost 4 bases to trimming and J lost 6 bases, with 9 bases between them. The CDR3, as DNA: TGCGCCAGCAGTGTGGGAAGCGCCGGGGAGCTGTTTTTT. This sequence encodes CASSVGSAGELFF.

A word on this clonotype: With a much larger clone just one base away, this may be a read error. The V and J genes are TRBV9 and TRBJ2-1; 14 bases fit TRBD2. Looked up from germline, CDR1 is SGDLS and CDR2 is YYNGEE. The CDR3 sequence is 18 residues long. The CDR3 spells CASSGGLAGALPTNEKFF. CDR3 sequence (DNA): TGTGCCAGCAGCGGGGGACTAGCGGGGGCCCTACCGACCAATGAGAAGTTCTTC.

This clonotype was detected ten times or more. Here the CDR3 DNA reads TGTGCCAGCAACCAAATGGGAGGATCCGGCTACACCTTC. Its translation: CASNQMGGSGYTF. This chain uses TRBV5-6 with TRBJ1-2; no definite D call. The V gene's germline CDR1 is SGHDT and CDR2 YYEEEE. Trimming pared 6 bases from V and 8 bases from J, leaving 17 bases between. The CDR3 runs 13 residues.

The sample holds a few counts of this clonotype. This sequence joins TRBV10-3 and TRBJ2-3; TRBD1 matches 11 bases. CDR3 length: 16 residues. CDR1 is ENHRY and CDR2 is SYGVKD in the germline V gene. Trimming removed 6 bases from V and 3 bases from J; junction bases left unmatched: 8. CDR3 nucleotides: TGTGCCATCAGCGGAGCCGGGACAGGGGGGACAGATACGCAGTATTTT. Its translation: CAISGAGTGGTDTQYF.

This clonotype was recorded at least ten times. V is TRBV25-1 and J is TRBJ2-5, with D unclear. Germline V gene data show CDR1 as MGHDK and CDR2 as SYGVNS. V gave up 1 base and J gave up 0 bases, with 6 bases separating them. This CDR3 is 14 amino acids long. The chain's CDR3 is CASSESRYQETQYF. CDR3 bases: TGTGCCAGCAGTGAATCGCGATACCAAGAGACCCAGTACTTC.

Many counts were recorded for this clonotype. This chain joins TRBV7-8 and TRBJ1-1; D ambiguous. Germline assignment: CDR1 SGHVS and CDR2 FQNEAQ. Trimming shortened V by 6 bases and J by 1 base, and 12 bases separated the two germline ends. The CDR3 contains 14 residues. The CDR3 spells CASRSTSGNTEAFF. CDR3 nucleotide sequence: TGTGCCAGCAGGAGTACATCAGGGAACACTGAAGCTTTCTTT.

The gene calls are TRBV28 and TRBJ2-6; TRBD1 might be the D (6 bases). Germline V lookup: CDR1 MDHEN, CDR2 SYDVKM. The CDR3 consists of 17 residues. Trimming took 5 bases from V and 3 from J, leaving 17 bases between them. As DNA, the CDR3 is TGTGCCAGCAGTAGACAGGTTTGGATGAGTGGGGCCAACGTCCTGACTTTC. This codes for CASSRQVWMSGANVLTF.

This clonotype was detected many times. The chain carries TRBV2 and TRBJ2-1; possible D gene TRBD2, 6 bases. This CDR3 spans 10 amino acids. The V and J ends lost 10 bases and 15 bases respectively, with 16 bases between them. Germline V gene data show CDR1 as SNHLY and CDR2 as FYNNEI. CDR3 coding DNA: TGTGCCACCGCGGGACTGGTCCCGTTCTTC. Amino acid sequence: CATAGLVPFF.

The CDR3 bases are TGTGCCAGTAGGTGGGCCAGGGCGTCTGAAGCTTTCTTT. The encoded protein is CASRWARASEAFF. This chain joins TRBV19 and TRBJ1-1; D perhaps matches TRBD1 (5 bases). The CDR3 consists of 13 residues. V was shortened by 6 bases and J by 6 bases, with 14 bases between the two germline ends. The germline gives CDR1 LNHDA, CDR2 SQIVND (reference sequence).

This clonotype appeared a few times. The chain links TRBV5-1 to TRBJ2-3; D tentatively fits TRBD1 or TRBD2 (6 bases each). Germline-derived CDR1 and CDR2 are SGHRS and YFSETQ. V lost 4 bases and J 5 bases, leaving 17 bases between the germline ends. CDR3 length: 15 amino acids. For the CDR3, the DNA is TGCGCCAGCAGCGTGGGGGGCCTAGTGGGAGATACGCAGTATTTT. This sequence encodes CASSVGGLVGDTQYF.

Ten or more counts support this clonotype. The chain links TRBV7-9 to TRBJ2-7; tentative D call: TRBD2 (6 bases). The CDR3 has 14 residues. Trimming took off 4 bases at V and 2 bases at J, with 12 bases between the two ends. Germline CDR1 is SEHNR and CDR2 is FQNEAQ (reference sequence). CDR3 in DNA: TGTGCCAGCAGCTCTGGGACTCTTCCCTACGAGCAGTACTTC. Protein sequence: CASSSGTLPYEQYF.

There are a few counts of this clonotype. The chain combines TRBV6-2 or TRBV6-3 with TRBJ2-6, with D unclear. Germline lookup yields CDR1 MNHEY and CDR2 SVGEGT. Trimming took 4 bases from V and 0 from J, leaving 10 bases between them. CDR3 size: 16 residues. The CDR3 region has the DNA TGTGCCAGCAGTTTCGGGTCCTACTCTGGGGCCAACGTCCTGACTTTC. This sequence encodes CASSFGSYSGANVLTF.

This clonotype was seen at least ten times. The J gene is TRBJ2-7, the V gene TRBV20-1, with D hard to call. This CDR3 is 11 amino acids long. Looked up from germline, CDR1 is DFQATT and CDR2 is SNEGSKA (reference sequence). V dropped 1 base and J dropped 4 bases, with 5 bases sitting between them. In DNA form, the CDR3 reads TGCAGTGCTAGAGGGGAATACGAGCAGTACGTC. Its translation: CSARGEYEQYV.

This clonotype came up a few times. The chain recombines TRBV7-9 with TRBJ2-7; 10 positions match TRBD1. J lost 3 bases, V lost 6 bases, and 11 bases had no gene match. This CDR3 has 16 amino acids. Germline values: CDR1 SEHNR, CDR2 FQNEAQ (reference sequence). The CDR3 protein is CASRGPGGQGHYEQYF. CDR3 coding DNA: TGTGCCAGCAGGGGGCCCGGGGGACAGGGGCACTACGAGCAGTACTTC.

This clonotype has at least ten counts. The V gene is TRBV20-1, the J gene TRBJ1-2; unclear D gene. The CDR3 runs to 17 residues. V was shortened by 4 bases and J by 4 bases, with 25 bases between the two germline ends. Germline CDR1 reads DFQATT; CDR2 reads SNEGSKA (reference sequence). The CDR3 nucleotides are TGCAGTGCTACTCACGTTAGAGTCGTCGGGCAGCTCTATGGCTACACCTTC. Translating it yields CSATHVRVVGQLYGYTF.

The J gene is TRBJ2-1, the V gene TRBV7-6, with TRBD2 identical over 8 bases. This CDR3 is built from 16 residues. V dropped 3 bases and J dropped 4; count of bases not matched to a gene: 8. CDR1 is SGHVS, CDR2 FNYEAQ, per germline. The CDR3 coding sequence is TGTGCCAGCAGCTTGTCCACTAGCGGACTATACAATGAGCAGTTCTTC. This translates into CASSLSTSGLYNEQFF.

The chain combines TRBV20-1 with TRBJ1-1, with a weak D call TRBD1 (5 bases). This CDR3 spans 14 amino acids. V gave up 0 bases and J gave up 6 bases, with 14 bases separating them. Germline-derived CDR1 and CDR2 are DFQATT and SNEGSKA (reference sequence). CDR3 protein: CSARDAQGGAEAFF. The CDR3 DNA follows: TGCAGTGCTAGAGATGCTCAGGGAGGGGCTGAAGCTTTCTTT.